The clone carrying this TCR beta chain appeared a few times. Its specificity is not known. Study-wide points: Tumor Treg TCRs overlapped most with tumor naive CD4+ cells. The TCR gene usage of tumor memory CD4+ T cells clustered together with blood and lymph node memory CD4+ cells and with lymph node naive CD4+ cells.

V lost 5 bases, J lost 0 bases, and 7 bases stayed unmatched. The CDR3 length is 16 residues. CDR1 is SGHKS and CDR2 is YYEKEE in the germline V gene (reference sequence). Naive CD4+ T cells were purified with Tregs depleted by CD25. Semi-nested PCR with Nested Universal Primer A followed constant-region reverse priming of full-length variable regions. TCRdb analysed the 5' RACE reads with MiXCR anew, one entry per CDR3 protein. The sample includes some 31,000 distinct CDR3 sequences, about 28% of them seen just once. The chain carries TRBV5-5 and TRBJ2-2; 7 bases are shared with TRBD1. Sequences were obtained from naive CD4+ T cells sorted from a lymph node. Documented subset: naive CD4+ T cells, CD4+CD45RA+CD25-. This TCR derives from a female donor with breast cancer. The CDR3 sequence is CASSSIQGPNTGELFF. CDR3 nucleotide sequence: TGTGCCAGCAGTTCCATACAGGGGCCGAACACCGGGGAGCTGTTTTTT.